This T cell receptor (beta chain) was recovered during a study of identical twins (dated by TCRdb to the mid-2010s). At the level of the whole study: To test whether fetal clonotypes persist, the study used deep sequencing on TCR alpha and beta repertoires from monozygotic twins, unrelated adults of various ages, and cord blood. To rule out contamination, the twin experiments were replicated at different times with different library preparation protocols.

Study-wide findings and limitations: Invariant T cells such as MAIT and iNKT could partly confound zero-insertion analyses, although diverse VJ usage argued against such confounding for most clonotypes. Compared with coincidental sharing between unrelated individuals, out-of-frame TCR alpha sequences shared between twins showed an excess of sequences with low generation probability. A weaker excess of twin sharing was found in beta out-of-frame sequences because the signal-to-noise ratio was lowered by fewer shared sequences. In monozygotic twins, recombination models systematically underestimated out-of-frame TCR alpha sharing, but the models matched the sharing seen between unrelated individuals. Because the same donors could not be followed over many years, the conclusions relied on cross-sectional statistical analysis. Fewer insertions were carried by abundant cord blood beta clonotypes, a similar but weaker trend appeared in young adult naive repertoires, and no such trend appeared in memory repertoires.

Every donor was a healthy Caucasian. Three pairs of female monozygotic twins, all aged roughly 18 to 29 years, were included in the twin cohort. CD4+ and CD8+ T cell populations were isolated with positive isolation kits from Invitrogen. The CDR3 starts with the cysteine, ends with the phenylalanine, and has 13 residues. Only the CDR3 DNA is retained, 39 bases long and in frame from the first base. CDR1 is given as ENHRY and CDR2 as SYGVKD, both from the germline V gene. The junction carries 9 bases between V and J, which are trimmed by 5 bases and 1 base respectively. The library was made by 5' RACE. Sequencing was carried out with an Illumina HiSeq 2000. A universal primer binding site was added through template switching, and the final cDNA carried a unique molecular identifier so that TCR cDNA molecules could be counted accurately. First-strand cDNA for TCR alpha and beta chains was synthesized from specific primers in the conserved constant-segment region. To control for contamination, each cDNA library was double barcoded with a SMART-Mk sample barcode plus Illumina barcodes. TruSeq adapter sequences and Illumina sample barcodes were added in two successive PCR steps. The Illumina HiSeq platform was used with custom primers to sequence TCR alpha and beta cDNA libraries. The original pipeline was this. Raw reads were processed with MiGEC to extract unique molecular identifiers, and MiXCR was used to determine CDR3 positions. Recombination models were inferred per individual with the repgenHMM and IGoR tools using an EM algorithm. Shared clonotype analysis was performed with the tcR package in R, normalizing sharing by the product of cloneset sizes. To study raw recombination free of thymic and clonal selection effects, out-of-frame nonproductive sequences were analyzed. The public sequencing data were trimmed at Q25 with fastp and processed into clonotypes with MiXCR by TCRdb, which kept only in-frame beta chains. Every CDR3 protein is listed once, alongside the most common genes and DNA of its rows. The V and J calls were determined by TCRdb, not by the authors. Recorded for this sample are approximately 500,000 distinct CDR3 sequences; approximately 25% of them occurred a single time. Over 2.5% of the sample goes to the ten largest clones.

Concerning this clonotype itself: Its antigen remains undetermined. One base away there is no much larger clone; base qualities are not given.

Separately, the same data were catalogued under a study of T cells expressing NK-cell markers. Taken from the second paper: Fewer than ten donors provided sorted CD3+CD56+NKG2C+, CD3+CD56+NKG2C- and CD3+CD56-NKG2C+ T-cell subsets, whose TCR beta-chain repertoires were profiled. Of the eight sequenced donors, seven were found to be HCMV-seropositive and one was found to be HCMV-seronegative. To restrict sorting to alphabetaTCR-expressing T cells, an anti-gammadeltaTCR antibody was added in several experiments. In several donors, the dominant CD3+CD56+NKG2C+ clonotypes ranked among the top 10 CD8+ clonotypes, making up roughly 1.0-7.0% of CD8+ T cells. Those dominant clonotypes were again the most abundant among CD3+CD56-NKG2C+ cells in a few donors, at roughly 25-65%. It remained unclear whether the expanded NKG2C-expressing T cell clones were specific for HCMV antigens. All eight donors whose samples were sequenced were randomly selected healthy volunteers, three of them men and five women. A commercial ELISA kit detecting HCMV-specific IgG in serum was used to determine HCMV serostatus. MIGEC was used to demultiplex reads and group reads by UMI, and MiTCR was used to assemble and quantify clonotypes. To exclude erroneous sequences, only TCR cDNA sequences supported by at least two reads were retained. The tcR package was used for downstream repertoire analysis, and clonotypes were matched across fractions by CDR3 nucleotide sequence plus V segment. Antigen specificity was annotated against VDJdb with VDJmatch, allowing one amino acid substitution in CDR3.

Sample: CD4+ T cells sorted from blood. The chain employs TRBV10-3 and TRBJ2-7; TRBD1 might be the D gene, on 6 matching bases. The sequence was obtained from a woman between 18 and 30 years old in good health. In nucleotide form, the sequence is TGTGCCATCAGTTATGGGACATCCTACGAGCAGTACTTC. Translated, it gives CAISYGTSYEQYF.